One TCR beta chain is described in this entry. A read error may account for a junction end that differs from germline. Original handling: The assay estimated nucleated cells by amplifying reference gene primers. Clones were read by immunoSEQ multiplex PCR, and TCRdb kept only the in-frame ones, dropping some. V, J and clone size derive from that table, while D and trimming were established from the DNA sequence. The table includes around 280,000 clones, approximately 86% detected once. This sample is part of a study of blood T cell repertoires in COVID-19. Study-wide context: Some COVID-19 samples were acute and others convalescent; all came from the United States, Italy and Spain. Sample material is recorded as cDNA or gDNA derived from T cells, B-cell-depleted T cells, or PBMCs.

CDR3 length: 14 amino acids. CDR1 is SGHKS and CDR2 is YYEKEE in the germline V gene (reference sequence). The sequencing input was peripheral blood. This sequence was found in a man between 65 and 85 years old with acute or convalescent COVID-19. The chain has TRBV5-5 and TRBJ2-3, with a weak D call TRBD2 (5 bases). This CDR3 is CATSRLRGTDTQYF. The CDR3 DNA reads TGTGCCACCAGCAGGCTGAGGGGCACAGATACGCAGTATTTT.